The 25 T cell receptor beta chains reported below all come from one sample, sequenced in a study of CD8 T cells in ankylosing spondylitis. TCRdb reprocessed the 5' RACE reads via MiXCR and lists one record per CDR3 protein. The sample records 200,000 or so distinct CDR3 sequences, around 25% being singletons. Sequenced input: blood, either unsorted or a sorted T cell fraction (not recorded which). The receptors come from a male donor with ankylosing spondylitis or in good health (not recorded which).

V usage is TRBV20-1 and J usage is TRBJ1-1, with unresolved D. V was cut by 3 bases and J by 4 bases, with 9 bases left in between. This CDR3 region has 12 residues. Germline V CDR1 and CDR2: DFQATT, SNEGSKA (reference sequence). CDR3 nucleotides: TGCAGTGCTAGGCCCCGGTTCACTGAAGCTTTCTTT. Translation gives CSARPRFTEAFF.

This clonotype showed up just once. An end of the junction differs from the germline gene, which may be a read error. The V gene is TRBV20-1, the J gene TRBJ1-6, with D unresolved. The CDR3 is made up of 13 amino acids. CDR1 DFQATT and CDR2 SNEGSKA come from the germline V gene (reference sequence). The CDR3 nucleotides read TGCAGAGCTAGAGTTGGCAGTAATTCACCCCTCCACTTT. Encoded protein: CRARVGSNSPLHF.

This clonotype was seen more than once but under ten times. The V and J genes are TRBV6-1 and TRBJ1-4; D might be TRBD1 (6 bases). The CDR3 has 14 amino acids. Germline lookup yields CDR1 MNHNS and CDR2 SASEGT. Trimming removed 9 bases at V and 3 bases at J, with 14 bases between. The DNA for the CDR3 is TGTGCCAGTAAGGGGGGTCAGTCTAATGAAAAACTGTTTTTT. It specifies CASKGGQSNEKLFF.

This sequence joins TRBV3-1 and TRBJ2-3, with 10 bases lining up with TRBD2. CDR3 length equals 18 residues. Germline V lookup: CDR1 LGHDT, CDR2 YNNKEL (reference sequence). The CDR3 DNA reads TGTACCATCAGTTTAGCGGGTACTCTAGCGGGAGATGCAGATACGCAGTATTTT. This translates into CTISLAGTLAGDADTQYF.

This chain connects TRBV6-1 to TRBJ1-2; 8 bases align to TRBD1. Germline V gene data show CDR1 as MNHNS and CDR2 as SASEGT. This CDR3 has 17 amino acids. The V segment lost 7 bases and the J segment 4 bases; nucleotides outside the gene matches: 17. The DNA for the CDR3 is TGTGCCAGCACTGAGCGGGACAGGTCATCCTCCTCCTATGGCTACACCTTC. It codes for CASTERDRSSSSYGYTF.

With regard to this clonotype: One junction end does not reproduce the germline sequence, and a read error may be involved. The CDR3 nucleotides read TGTGCCAGCAGTCAATCGGTACAGGGGACCTTCTTC. It specifies CASSQSVQGTFF. The rearrangement joins TRBV7-9 to TRBJ1-2; TRBD1 matches 7 bases. Germline-derived CDR1 and CDR2 are SEHNR and FQNEAQ (reference sequence). CDR3 length equals 12 residues.

The rearrangement joins TRBV27 to TRBJ2-1; D perhaps matches TRBD2 (5 bases). The V end lost 2 bases, the J end lost 3 bases, and 8 bases lay between the germline ends. The CDR3 runs 14 residues. In germline, CDR1 is MNHEY, CDR2 SMNVEV (reference sequence). The CDR3 coding sequence is TGTGCCAGCAGTTTAGGGAGCATCTACAATGAGCAGTTCTTC. Its protein is CASSLGSIYNEQFF.

This clonotype has a handful of counts. The genes are TRBV12-3 or TRBV12-4 and TRBJ2-7; a weak D match, TRBD1 (7 bases). The CDR3 has 15 residues. The ends were cut back, 6 bases at V and 12 bases at J, with 27 bases in the middle. The CDR3: CASRYRQGRDGTLYF. The CDR3 nucleotides read TGTGCCAGCAGATACCGACAGGGTCGGGACGGGACTTTGTACTTC.

V usage is TRBV6-1 and J usage is TRBJ2-3, with 10 bases that match TRBD2. The CDR3 has 16 amino acids. Germline V gene sequence: CDR1 MNHNS, CDR2 SASEGT. J gave up 5 bases and V 5 bases, and 10 bases lay outside the gene matches. CDR3 DNA: TGTGCCAGCAGTCGCCCAGCGGGAGGGCGGGGAGATACGCAGTATTTT. It specifies CASSRPAGGRGDTQYF.

This clonotype has at least ten counts. The chain combines TRBV3-1 with TRBJ2-3; D gene uncertain. Looked up from germline, CDR1 is LGHDT and CDR2 is YNNKEL (reference sequence). The CDR3 covers 14 residues. Deletions cut 2 bases from V and 0 bases from J, with 6 bases between. CDR3: CASSQTRSTDTQYF. In nucleotides, the CDR3 is TGTGCCAGCAGCCAAACACGAAGCACAGATACGCAGTATTTT.

This clonotype occurred a few times. The chain is built from TRBV6-5 and TRBJ2-7, with TRBD1 matching over 10 bases. This CDR3 spans 15 amino acids. CDR1 MNHEY and CDR2 SVGAGI come from the germline V gene. Trimming removed 1 base from V and 3 bases from J; junction bases left unmatched: 3. CDR3 coding DNA: TGTGCCAGCAGTTACTTTGGGACAGGGGACTACGAGCAGTACTTC. It translates to CASSYFGTGDYEQYF.

This clonotype appeared many times. The genes are TRBV20-1 and TRBJ2-1, with D perhaps matching TRBD2 (5 bases). The CDR3 has 15 residues. The germline V gene has CDR1 DFQATT and CDR2 SNEGSKA (reference sequence). V was clipped by 2 bases and J by 0 bases, with 11 bases between them. The CDR3 nucleotides read TGCAGTGCTAGATTGAGCGGACGCTCCTACAATGAGCAGTTCTTC. Translation gives CSARLSGRSYNEQFF.

This clonotype was picked up a small number of times. The chain links TRBV20-1 to TRBJ1-5; D is unclear. The CDR3 consists of 14 residues. V lost 6 bases to trimming and J lost 0 bases, with 12 bases between them. CDR1 DFQATT and CDR2 SNEGSKA come from the germline V gene (reference sequence). The CDR3 region has the DNA TGCAGTGCGACCACAGAATATAGCAATCAGCCCCAGCATTTT. This sequence encodes CSATTEYSNQPQHF.

This clonotype was picked up many times. The chain combines TRBV20-1 with TRBJ2-7; TRBD1 matches at 10 bases. Per the germline V gene, CDR1 is DFQATT and CDR2 is SNEGSKA (reference sequence). V was clipped by 1 base and J by 4 bases; unmatched bases: 7. The CDR3 contains 15 residues. CDR3 sequence (DNA): TGCAGTGCTAGAGCAGGGACAGGGGTCCCTTACGAGCAGTACTTC. Translated, it gives CSARAGTGVPYEQYF.

This clonotype showed up just a few times. The CDR3 DNA follows: TGTGCCAGCCCCCCCGGGGGAGCCCCCGGAGCGACCCAGTACTTC. This codes for CASPPGGAPGATQYF. The chain recombines TRBV2 with TRBJ2-5, with D possibly matching TRBD2 (6 bases). Germline V CDR1 and CDR2: SNHLY, FYNNEI. Trimming removed 8 bases at V and 7 bases at J, with 23 bases between. CDR3 length equals 15 residues.

On this clonotype itself: One end of the junction fails to match germline, which may point to a read error. This rearrangement joins TRBV11-1 to TRBJ2-6, with D possibly TRBD2 on 5 matching bases. The length of the CDR3 is 18 residues. Germline CDR1 reads SGHAT; CDR2 reads FQDESV (reference sequence). As DNA, the CDR3 is TGTGCCAGCGGCTTAGCGCTCGGAACCTCCTCTGGGGCCAACGTCCTGACTTTC. It codes for CASGLALGTSSGANVLTF.

The V and J genes are TRBV20-1 and TRBJ2-3; TRBD2 aligns across 12 bases. Unmatched junction bases numbered 13, after V lost 3 bases and J lost 3 bases. Germline lookup yields CDR1 DFQATT and CDR2 SNEGSKA (reference sequence). The CDR3 contains 18 residues. The CDR3 coding sequence is TGCAGTGCTAGTTCTACCGGGACTAGCGGGCCCTTAACAGATACGCAGTATTTT. Translated: CSASSTGTSGPLTDTQYF.

This clonotype appeared many times. V and J are TRBV20-1 and TRBJ2-2; 7 positions match TRBD2. The V and J ends lost 4 bases and 5 bases, in that order; junction bases with no gene match: 4. The CDR3 sequence is 13 residues long. Germline V gene data show CDR1 as DFQATT and CDR2 as SNEGSKA (reference sequence). In DNA, the CDR3 is TGCAGTGCTAAGGCGGGAGTTACCGGGGAGCTGTTTTTT. Its protein is CSAKAGVTGELFF.

This chain links TRBV7-2 with TRBJ2-1, with D possibly being TRBD2 (5 bases). CDR3 length: 14 amino acids. Trimming shortened V by 8 bases and J by 4 bases, and 15 bases separated the two germline ends. CDR1 and CDR2 from the germline V gene are SGHTA and FQGNSA. The chain's CDR3 is CASHKRSPYNEQFF. CDR3 DNA: TGTGCCAGCCATAAGCGGAGCCCGTACAATGAGCAGTTCTTC.

This chain joins TRBV4-2 and TRBJ2-1, with a tentative D call TRBD2 (5 bases). CDR3 length equals 18 residues. V was pared by 0 bases and J by 2 bases, with 17 bases between. Germline loops: CDR1 LGHNA, CDR2 YNFKEQ. CDR3 residues: CASSQDLSGSGAYNEQFF. The CDR3 nucleotides are TGTGCCAGCAGCCAAGATCTTTCGGGGAGCGGAGCCTACAATGAGCAGTTCTTC.

The gene calls are TRBV6-1 and TRBJ2-1; 11 bases are shared with TRBD1. From germline, CDR1 is MNHNS and CDR2 SASEGT. The CDR3 length is 16 residues. With 0 bases clipped from V and 6 bases from J, the junction kept 4 bases outside the gene matches. The CDR3 is CASSEALGQGANEQFF. The CDR3 coding sequence is TGTGCCAGCAGTGAAGCGCTTGGACAGGGGGCCAATGAGCAGTTCTTC.

This clonotype appeared many times. The gene calls are TRBV11-2 and TRBJ2-5; D is unclear. The CDR3 totals 12 residues. Germline assignment: CDR1 SGHAT and CDR2 FQNNGV. V shed 5 bases and J shed 5 bases, with 9 bases lying between them. CDR3 loop: CASSPQRETQYF. The CDR3 coding sequence is TGTGCCAGCAGCCCACAACGCGAGACCCAGTACTTC.

This clonotype has a count of ten or more. The rearrangement joins TRBV20-1 to TRBJ1-5; D is undetermined. The CDR3 has 13 residues. V lost 3 bases to trimming and J lost 0 bases, with 6 bases between them. The germline CDR1 and CDR2 sequences are DFQATT and SNEGSKA (reference sequence). This CDR3 is CSASRNSNQPQHF. The DNA of the CDR3 is TGCAGTGCTAGTCGGAATAGCAATCAGCCCCAGCATTTT.

In the case of this clonotype: A read error is possible here, since a much larger clone lies one base away. This chain links TRBV2 with TRBJ2-1; D gene unclear. The V and J ends lost 3 bases and 8 bases respectively, with 2 bases between them. Germline V CDR1 and CDR2: SNHLY, FYNNEI. The CDR3 has 10 amino acids. CDR3 loop: CASSDHEQFF. Here the CDR3 DNA reads TGTGCCAGCAGTGACCATGAGCAGTTCTTC.

This chain uses TRBV18 with TRBJ2-1; 15 bases are a match to TRBD2. Germline loops: CDR1 KGHSH, CDR2 LQKENI. This CDR3 is built from 14 residues. Trimming at V came to 6 bases and at J to 9 bases, leaving 3 bases not matched to a gene. In nucleotides, the CDR3 is TGTGCCAGCTCGGGGACTAGCGGGAGGATTGAGCAGTTCTTC. Its translation: CASSGTSGRIEQFF.